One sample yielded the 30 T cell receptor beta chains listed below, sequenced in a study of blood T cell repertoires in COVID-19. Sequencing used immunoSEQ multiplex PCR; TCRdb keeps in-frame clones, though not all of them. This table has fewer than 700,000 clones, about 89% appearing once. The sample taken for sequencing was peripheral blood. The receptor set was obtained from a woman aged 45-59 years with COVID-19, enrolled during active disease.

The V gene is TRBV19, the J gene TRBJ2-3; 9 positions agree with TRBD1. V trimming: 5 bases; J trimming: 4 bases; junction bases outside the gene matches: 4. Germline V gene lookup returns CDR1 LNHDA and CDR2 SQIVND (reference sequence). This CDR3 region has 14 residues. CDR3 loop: CASSRGQGPDTQYF. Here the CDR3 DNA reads TGTGCCAGTAGTCGCGGACAGGGGCCAGATACGCAGTATTTT.

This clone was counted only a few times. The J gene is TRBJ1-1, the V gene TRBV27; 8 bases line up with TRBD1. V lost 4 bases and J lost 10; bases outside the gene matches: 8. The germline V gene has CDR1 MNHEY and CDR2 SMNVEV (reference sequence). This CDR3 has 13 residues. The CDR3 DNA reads TGTGCCAGCAGTTATAACCAGGGGGCGTCAGCTTTCTTT. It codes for CASSYNQGASAFF.

The CDR3 is CASTPDGTADTQYF. The CDR3 DNA is TGTGCCAGTACCCCCGATGGGACAGCCGATACGCAGTATTTT. The J gene is TRBJ2-3, the V gene TRBV19; 7 nucleotides align to TRBD1. With V trimmed by 7 bases and J by 6 bases, 10 bases remained unmatched. This CDR3 has 14 residues. The germline CDR1 and CDR2 sequences are LNHDA and SQIVND (reference sequence).

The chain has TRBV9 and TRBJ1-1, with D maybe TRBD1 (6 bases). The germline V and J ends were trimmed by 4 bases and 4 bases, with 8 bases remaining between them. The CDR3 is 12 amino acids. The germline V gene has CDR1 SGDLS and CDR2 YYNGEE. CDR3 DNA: TGTGCCAGCAGCCGAGGGGGCACTGAAGCTTTCTTT. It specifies CASSRGGTEAFF.

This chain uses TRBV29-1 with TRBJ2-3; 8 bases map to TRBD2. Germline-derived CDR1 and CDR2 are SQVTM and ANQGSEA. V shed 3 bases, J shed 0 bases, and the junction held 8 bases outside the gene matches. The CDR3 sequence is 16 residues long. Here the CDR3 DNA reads TGCAGCGTTGAGACGAAGCGGGGGCCTAGCACAGATACGCAGTATTTT. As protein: CSVETKRGPSTDTQYF.

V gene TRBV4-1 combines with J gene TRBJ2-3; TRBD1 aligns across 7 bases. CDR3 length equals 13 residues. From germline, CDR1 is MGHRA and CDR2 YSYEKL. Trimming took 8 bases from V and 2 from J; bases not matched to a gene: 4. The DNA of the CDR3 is TGCGCCAGCTGGGACAGCAACACAGATACGCAGTATTTT. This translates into CASWDSNTDTQYF.

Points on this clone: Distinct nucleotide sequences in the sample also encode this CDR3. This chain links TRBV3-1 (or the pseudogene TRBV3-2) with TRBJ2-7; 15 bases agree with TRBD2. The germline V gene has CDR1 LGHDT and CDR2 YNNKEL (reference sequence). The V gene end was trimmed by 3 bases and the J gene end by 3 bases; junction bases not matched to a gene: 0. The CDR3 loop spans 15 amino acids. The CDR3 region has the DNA TGTGCCAGCAGCCAGGGACTAGCGGGGGGCTACGAGCAGTACTTC. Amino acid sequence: CASSQGLAGGYEQYF.

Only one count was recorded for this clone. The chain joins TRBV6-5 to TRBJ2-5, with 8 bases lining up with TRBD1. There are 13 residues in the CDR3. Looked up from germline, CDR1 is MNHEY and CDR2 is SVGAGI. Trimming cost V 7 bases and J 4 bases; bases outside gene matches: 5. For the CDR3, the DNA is TGTGCCAGCATTCCGGACAGGGTAGAGACCCAGTACTTC. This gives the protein CASIPDRVETQYF.

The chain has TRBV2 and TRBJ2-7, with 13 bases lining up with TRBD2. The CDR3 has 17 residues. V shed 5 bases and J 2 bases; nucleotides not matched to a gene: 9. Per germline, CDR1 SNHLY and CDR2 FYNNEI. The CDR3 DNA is TGTGCCAGCAGTTTAAGGACTAGCGGGGGTCTCCCCTACGAGCAGTACTTC. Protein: CASSLRTSGGLPYEQYF.

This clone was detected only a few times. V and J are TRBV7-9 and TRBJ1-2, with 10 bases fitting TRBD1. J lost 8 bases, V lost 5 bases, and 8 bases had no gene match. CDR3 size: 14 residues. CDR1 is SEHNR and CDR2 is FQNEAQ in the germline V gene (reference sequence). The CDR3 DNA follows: TGTGCCAGCAGCATAGGACAGGGGGAAAGGGGCTACACCTTC. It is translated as CASSIGQGERGYTF. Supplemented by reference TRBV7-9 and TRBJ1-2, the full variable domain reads DTGVSQNPRHKITKRGQNVTFRCDPISEHNRLYWYRQTLGQGPEFLTYFQNEAQLEKSRLLSDRFSAERPKGSFSTLEIQRTEQGDSAMYLCASSIGQGERGYTFGSGTRLTVV.

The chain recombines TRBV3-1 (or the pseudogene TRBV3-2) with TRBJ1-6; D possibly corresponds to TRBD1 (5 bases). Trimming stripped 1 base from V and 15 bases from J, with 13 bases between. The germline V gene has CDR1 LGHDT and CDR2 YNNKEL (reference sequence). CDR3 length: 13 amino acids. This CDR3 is CASSQGRGQGLHF. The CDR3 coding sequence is TGTGCCAGCAGCCAAGGGAGGGGCCAAGGCCTCCACTTT.

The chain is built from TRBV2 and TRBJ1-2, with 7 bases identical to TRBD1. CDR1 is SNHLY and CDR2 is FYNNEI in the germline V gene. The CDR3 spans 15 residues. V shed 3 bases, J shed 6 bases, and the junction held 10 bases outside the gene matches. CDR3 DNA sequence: TGTGCCAGCAGTGACCAGGGGGTAATGGCGGATGGCTACACCTTC. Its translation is CASSDQGVMADGYTF.

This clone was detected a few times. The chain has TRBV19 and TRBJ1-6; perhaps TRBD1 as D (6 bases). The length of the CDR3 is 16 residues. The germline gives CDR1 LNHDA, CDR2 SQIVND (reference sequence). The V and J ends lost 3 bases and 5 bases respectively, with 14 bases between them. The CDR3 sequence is CASSIGGQGDNSPLHF. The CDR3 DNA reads TGTGCCAGTAGTATCGGGGGGCAGGGTGATAATTCACCCCTCCACTTT.

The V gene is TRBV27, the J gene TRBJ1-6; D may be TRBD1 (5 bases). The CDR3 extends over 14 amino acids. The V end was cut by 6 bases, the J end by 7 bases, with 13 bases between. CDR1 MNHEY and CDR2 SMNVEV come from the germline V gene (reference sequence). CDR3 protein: CASRLQVRNSPLHF. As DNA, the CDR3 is TGTGCCAGCAGGCTACAGGTGCGGAATTCACCCCTCCACTTT.

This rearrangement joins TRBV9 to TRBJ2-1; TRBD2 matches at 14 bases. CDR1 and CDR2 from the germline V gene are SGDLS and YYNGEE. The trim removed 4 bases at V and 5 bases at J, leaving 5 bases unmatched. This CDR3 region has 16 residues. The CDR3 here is CASSSRLAGGDNEQFF. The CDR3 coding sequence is TGTGCCAGCAGCTCTAGACTAGCGGGGGGGGACAATGAGCAGTTCTTC.

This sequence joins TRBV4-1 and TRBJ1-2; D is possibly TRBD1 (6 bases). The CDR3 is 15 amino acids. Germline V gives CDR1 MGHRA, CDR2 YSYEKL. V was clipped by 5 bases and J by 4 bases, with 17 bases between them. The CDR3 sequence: CASSLQGQRTYGYTF. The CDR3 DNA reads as TGCGCCAGCAGCTTGCAAGGACAGAGGACCTATGGCTACACCTTC.

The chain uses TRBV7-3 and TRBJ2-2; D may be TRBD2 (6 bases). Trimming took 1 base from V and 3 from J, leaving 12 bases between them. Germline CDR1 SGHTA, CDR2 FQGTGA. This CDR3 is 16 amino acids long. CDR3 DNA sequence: TGTGCCAGCAGCTTAATTGCGGGGTCGGACACCGGGGAGCTGTTTTTT. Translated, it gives CASSLIAGSDTGELFF.

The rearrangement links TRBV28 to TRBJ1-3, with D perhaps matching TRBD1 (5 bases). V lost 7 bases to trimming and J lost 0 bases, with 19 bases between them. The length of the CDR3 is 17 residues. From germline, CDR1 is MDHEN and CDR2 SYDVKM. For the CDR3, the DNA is TGTGCCAGCATCAGCTCAGGGATATTGAGCTCTGGAAACACCATATATTTT. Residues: CASISSGILSSGNTIYF.

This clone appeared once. This CDR3 reads CASSLSRSGELFF. CDR3 sequence (DNA): TGTGCCAGCAGCTTATCCCGTTCCGGGGAGCTGTTTTTT. This chain uses TRBV11-2 with TRBJ2-2; D is uncertain. Germline loops: CDR1 SGHAT, CDR2 FQNNGV. The CDR3 runs to 13 residues. The V gene lost 2 bases and the J gene lost 6 bases, with 7 bases spanning the gap.

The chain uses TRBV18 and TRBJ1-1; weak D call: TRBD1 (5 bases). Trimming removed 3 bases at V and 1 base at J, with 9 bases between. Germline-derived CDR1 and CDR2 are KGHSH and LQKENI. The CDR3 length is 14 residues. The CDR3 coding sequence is TGTGCCAGCTCACCGGCAGGGCCGAACACTGAAGCTTTCTTT. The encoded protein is CASSPAGPNTEAFF.

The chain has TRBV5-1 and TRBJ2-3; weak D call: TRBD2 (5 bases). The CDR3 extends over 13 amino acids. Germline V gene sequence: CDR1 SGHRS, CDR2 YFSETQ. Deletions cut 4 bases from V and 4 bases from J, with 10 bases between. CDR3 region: CASSPLASDTQYF. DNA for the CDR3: TGCGCCAGCAGCCCCCTAGCATCAGATACGCAGTATTTT. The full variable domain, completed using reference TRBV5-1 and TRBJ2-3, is KAGVTQTPRYLIKTRGQQVTLSCSPISGHRSVSWYQQTPGQGLQFLFEYFSETQRNKGNFPGRFSGRQFSNSRSEMNVSTLELGDSALYLCASSPLASDTQYFGPGTRLTVL.

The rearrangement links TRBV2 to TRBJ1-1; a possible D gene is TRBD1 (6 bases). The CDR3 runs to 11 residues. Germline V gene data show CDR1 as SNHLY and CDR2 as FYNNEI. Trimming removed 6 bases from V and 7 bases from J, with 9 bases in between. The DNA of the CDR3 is TGTGCCAGCAGGGAACAGGGTGAAGCTTTCTTT. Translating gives CASREQGEAFF. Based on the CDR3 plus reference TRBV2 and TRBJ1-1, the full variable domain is EPEVTQTPSHQVTQMGQEVILRCVPISNHLYFYWYRQILGQKVEFLVSFYNNEISEKSEIFDDQFSVERPDGSNFTLKIRSTKLEDSAMYFCASREQGEAFFGQGTRLTVV.

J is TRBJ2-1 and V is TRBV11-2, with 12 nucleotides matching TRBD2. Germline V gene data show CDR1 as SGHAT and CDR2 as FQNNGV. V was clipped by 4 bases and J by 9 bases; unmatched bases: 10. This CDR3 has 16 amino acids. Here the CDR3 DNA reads TGTGCCAGCAGCTCCTCACTAGCGGGGGGCCTAGGTGAGCAGTTCTTC. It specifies CASSSSLAGGLGEQFF. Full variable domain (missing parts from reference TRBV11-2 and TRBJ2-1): EAGVAQSPRYKIIEKRQSVAFWCNPISGHATLYWYQQILGQGPKLLIQFQNNGVVDDSQLPKDRFSAERLKGVDSTLKIQPAKLEDSAVYLCASSSSLAGGLGEQFFGPGTRLTVL.

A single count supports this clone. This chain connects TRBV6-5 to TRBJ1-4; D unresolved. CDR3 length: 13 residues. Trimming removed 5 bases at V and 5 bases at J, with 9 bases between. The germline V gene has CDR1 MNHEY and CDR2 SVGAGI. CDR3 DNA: TGTGCCAGCAGTAGTTGGGCCAATGAAAAACTGTTTTTT. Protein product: CASSSWANEKLFF.

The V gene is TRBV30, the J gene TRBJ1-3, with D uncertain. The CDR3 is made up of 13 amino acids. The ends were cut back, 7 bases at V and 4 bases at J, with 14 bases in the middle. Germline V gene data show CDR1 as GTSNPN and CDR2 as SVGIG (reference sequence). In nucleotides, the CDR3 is TGTGCCTCTTACCTTTCTGGCGGAAACACCATATATTTT. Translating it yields CASYLSGGNTIYF.

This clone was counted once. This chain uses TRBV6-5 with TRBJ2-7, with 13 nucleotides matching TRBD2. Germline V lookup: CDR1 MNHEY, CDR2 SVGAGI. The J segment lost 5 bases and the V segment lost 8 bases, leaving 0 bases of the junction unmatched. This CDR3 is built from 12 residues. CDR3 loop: CASGLAGDEQYF. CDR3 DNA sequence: TGTGCCAGCGGACTAGCGGGGGACGAGCAGTACTTC.

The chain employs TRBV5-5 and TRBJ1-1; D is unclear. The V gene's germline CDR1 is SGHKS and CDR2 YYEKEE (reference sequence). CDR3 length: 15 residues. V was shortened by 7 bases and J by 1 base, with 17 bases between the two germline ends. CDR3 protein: CASSSVAYGNTEAFF. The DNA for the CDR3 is TGTGCCAGCTCTTCGGTCGCCTACGGGAACACTGAAGCTTTCTTT.

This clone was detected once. In nucleotides, the CDR3 is TGTGCCAGCAGCGCAATCCGTGGCCCGGGAGCCTACGAGCAGTACTTC. Its protein product is CASSAIRGPGAYEQYF. The chain recombines TRBV11-2 with TRBJ2-7, with D possibly matching TRBD2 (6 bases). V shed 5 bases and J shed 2 bases, with 19 bases lying between them. Germline CDR1 and CDR2: SGHAT and FQNNGV. There are 16 residues in the CDR3.

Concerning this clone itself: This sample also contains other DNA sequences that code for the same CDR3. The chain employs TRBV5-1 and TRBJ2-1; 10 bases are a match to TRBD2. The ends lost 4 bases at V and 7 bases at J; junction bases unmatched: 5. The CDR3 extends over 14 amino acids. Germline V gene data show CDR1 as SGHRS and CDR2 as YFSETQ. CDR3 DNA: TGCGCCAGCAGCCTCGGACTAGCGGTTAATGAGCAGTTCTTC. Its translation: CASSLGLAVNEQFF.

The CDR3 loop reads CASSYWQGAINYGYTF. In DNA form, the CDR3 reads TGTGCCAGCAGTTACTGGCAGGGGGCCATCAACTATGGCTACACCTTC. This chain connects TRBV6-5 to TRBJ1-2; 8 nucleotides line up with TRBD1. V trimming: 1 base; J trimming: 2 bases; junction bases outside the gene matches: 6. Per germline, CDR1 MNHEY and CDR2 SVGAGI. This CDR3 is 16 amino acids long.